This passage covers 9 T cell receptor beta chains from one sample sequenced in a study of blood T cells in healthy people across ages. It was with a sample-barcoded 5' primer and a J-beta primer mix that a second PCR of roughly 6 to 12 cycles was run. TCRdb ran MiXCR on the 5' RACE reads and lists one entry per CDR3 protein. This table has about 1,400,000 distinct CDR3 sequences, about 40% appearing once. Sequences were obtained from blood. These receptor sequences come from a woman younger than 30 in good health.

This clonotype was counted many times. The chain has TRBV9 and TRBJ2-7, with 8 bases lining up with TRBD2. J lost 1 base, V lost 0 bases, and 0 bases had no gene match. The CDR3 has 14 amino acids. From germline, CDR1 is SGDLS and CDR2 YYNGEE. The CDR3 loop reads CASSVASGSYEQYF. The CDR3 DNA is TGTGCCAGCAGCGTAGCTAGCGGGTCCTACGAGCAGTACTTC.

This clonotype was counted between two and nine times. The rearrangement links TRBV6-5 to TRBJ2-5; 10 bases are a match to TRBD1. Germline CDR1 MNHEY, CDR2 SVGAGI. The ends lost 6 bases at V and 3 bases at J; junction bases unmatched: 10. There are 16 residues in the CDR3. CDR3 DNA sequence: TGTGCCAGCAGCCACCCCGGGACAGGGGTTAAAGAGACCCAGTACTTC. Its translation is CASSHPGTGVKETQYF.

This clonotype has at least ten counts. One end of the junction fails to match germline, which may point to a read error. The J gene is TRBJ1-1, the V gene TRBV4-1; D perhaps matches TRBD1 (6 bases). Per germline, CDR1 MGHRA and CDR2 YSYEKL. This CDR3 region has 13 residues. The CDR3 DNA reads TGTGCCAGCTCACAGGGTAGCGGCACTGAAGCTTTCTTT. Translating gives CASSQGSGTEAFF.

The CDR3 region is CASSGRKQETQYF. The CDR3 nucleotides read TGTGCCAGCTCGGGCAGGAAACAAGAGACCCAGTACTTC. The V call is TRBV2, the J call TRBJ2-5; no reliable D call. Germline V gene lookup returns CDR1 SNHLY and CDR2 FYNNEI. V was clipped by 8 bases and J by 2 bases, with 12 bases between them. The CDR3 runs 13 residues.

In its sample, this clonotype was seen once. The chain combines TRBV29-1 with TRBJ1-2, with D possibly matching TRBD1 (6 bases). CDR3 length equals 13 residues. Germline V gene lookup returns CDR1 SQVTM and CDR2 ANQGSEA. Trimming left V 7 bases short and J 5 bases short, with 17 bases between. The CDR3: CSAEGGLGYGYTF. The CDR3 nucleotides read TGCAGCGCCGAGGGGGGGCTAGGGTATGGCTACACCTTC.

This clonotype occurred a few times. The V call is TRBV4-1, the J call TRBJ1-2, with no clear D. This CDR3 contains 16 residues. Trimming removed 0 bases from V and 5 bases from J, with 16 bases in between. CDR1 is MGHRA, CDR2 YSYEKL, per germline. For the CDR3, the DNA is TGCGCCAGCAGCCAAGAACCCCAGGCTTTTGAGTATGGCTACACCTTC. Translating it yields CASSQEPQAFEYGYTF.

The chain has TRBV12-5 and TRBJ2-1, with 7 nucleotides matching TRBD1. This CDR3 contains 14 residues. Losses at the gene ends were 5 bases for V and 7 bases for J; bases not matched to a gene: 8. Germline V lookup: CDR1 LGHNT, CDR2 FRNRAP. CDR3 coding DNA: TGTGCTAGTGGTGACCCACAACAGGGGAATGAGCAGTTCTTC. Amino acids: CASGDPQQGNEQFF. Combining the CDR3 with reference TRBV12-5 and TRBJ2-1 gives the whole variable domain DARVTQTPRHKVTEMGQEVTMRCQPILGHNTVFWYRQTMMQGLELLAYFRNRAPLDDSGMPKDRFSAEMPDATLATLKIQPSEPRDSAVYFCASGDPQQGNEQFFGPGTRLTVL.

The chain's CDR3 is CASSLAGRPDTQYF. DNA of the CDR3: TGTGCCAGCAGCTTAGCGGGGCGCCCGGATACGCAGTATTTT. The chain links TRBV7-9 to TRBJ2-3; TRBD1 is a possible D gene (5 bases). The V gene's germline CDR1 is SEHNR and CDR2 FQNEAQ (reference sequence). The CDR3 consists of 14 residues. V lost 0 bases to trimming and J lost 6 bases, with 10 bases between them.

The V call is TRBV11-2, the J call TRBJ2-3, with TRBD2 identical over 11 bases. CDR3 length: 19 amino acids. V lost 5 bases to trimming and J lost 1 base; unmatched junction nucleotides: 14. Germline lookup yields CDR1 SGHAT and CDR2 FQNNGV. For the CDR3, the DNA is TGTGCCAGCAGCATCCGACTAGCGGGGATCCGTATTGGCACAGATACGCAGTATTTT. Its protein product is CASSIRLAGIRIGTDTQYF.